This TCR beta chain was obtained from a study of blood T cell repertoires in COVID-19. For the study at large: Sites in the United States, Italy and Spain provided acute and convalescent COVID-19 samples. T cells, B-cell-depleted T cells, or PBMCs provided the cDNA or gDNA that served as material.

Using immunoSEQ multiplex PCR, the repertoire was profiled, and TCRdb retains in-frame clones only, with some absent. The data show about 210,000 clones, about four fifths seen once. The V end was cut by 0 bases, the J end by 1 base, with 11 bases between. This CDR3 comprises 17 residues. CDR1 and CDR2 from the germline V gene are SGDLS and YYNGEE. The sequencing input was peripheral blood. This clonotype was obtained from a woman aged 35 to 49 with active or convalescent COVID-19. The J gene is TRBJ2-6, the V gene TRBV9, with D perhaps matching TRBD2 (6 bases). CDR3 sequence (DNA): TGTGCCAGCAGCGTAGCATTCGGGGGTTCTGGGGCCAACGTCCTGACTTTC. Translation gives CASSVAFGGSGANVLTF.